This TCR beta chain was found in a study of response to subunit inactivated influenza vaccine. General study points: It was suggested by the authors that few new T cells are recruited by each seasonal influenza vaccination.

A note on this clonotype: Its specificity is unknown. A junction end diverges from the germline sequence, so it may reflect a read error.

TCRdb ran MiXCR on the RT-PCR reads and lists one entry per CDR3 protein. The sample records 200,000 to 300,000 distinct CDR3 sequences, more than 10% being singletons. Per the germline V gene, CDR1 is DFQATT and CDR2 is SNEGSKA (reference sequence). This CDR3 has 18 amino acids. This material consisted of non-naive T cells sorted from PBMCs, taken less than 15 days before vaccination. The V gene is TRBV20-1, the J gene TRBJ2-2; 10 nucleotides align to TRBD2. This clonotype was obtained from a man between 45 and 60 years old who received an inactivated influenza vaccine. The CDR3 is CCARDEVAGGRITGELFF. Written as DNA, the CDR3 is TGCTGTGCTAGAGATGAAGTAGCGGGGGGTCGGATCACCGGGGAGCTGTTTTTT.